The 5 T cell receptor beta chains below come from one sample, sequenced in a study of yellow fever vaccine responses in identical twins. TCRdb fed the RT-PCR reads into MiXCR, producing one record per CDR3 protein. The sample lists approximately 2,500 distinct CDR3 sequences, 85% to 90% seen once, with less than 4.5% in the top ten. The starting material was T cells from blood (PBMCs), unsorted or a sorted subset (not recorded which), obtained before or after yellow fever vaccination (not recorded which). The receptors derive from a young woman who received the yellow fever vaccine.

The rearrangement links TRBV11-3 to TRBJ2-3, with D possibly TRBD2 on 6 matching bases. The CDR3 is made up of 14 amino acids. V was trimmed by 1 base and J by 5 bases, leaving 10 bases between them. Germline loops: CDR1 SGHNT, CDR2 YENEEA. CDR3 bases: TGTGCCAGCAGCTTAGGAGGTAGCGGAGATACGCAGTATTTT. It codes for CASSLGGSGDTQYF.

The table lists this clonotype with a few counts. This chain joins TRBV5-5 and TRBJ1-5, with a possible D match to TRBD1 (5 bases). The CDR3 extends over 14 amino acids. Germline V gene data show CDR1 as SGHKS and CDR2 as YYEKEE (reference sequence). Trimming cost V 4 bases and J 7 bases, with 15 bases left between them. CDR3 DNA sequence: TGTGCCAGCAGCCCCGGGACCGCCGGCCAGCCCCAGCATTTT. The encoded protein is CASSPGTAGQPQHF.

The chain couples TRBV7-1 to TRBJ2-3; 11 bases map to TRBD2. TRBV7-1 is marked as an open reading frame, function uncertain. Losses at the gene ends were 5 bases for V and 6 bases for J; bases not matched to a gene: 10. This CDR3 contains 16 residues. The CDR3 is CASSPQRLAGRDTQYF. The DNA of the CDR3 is TGTGCCAGCAGCCCACAACGACTAGCGGGGAGGGATACGCAGTATTTT.

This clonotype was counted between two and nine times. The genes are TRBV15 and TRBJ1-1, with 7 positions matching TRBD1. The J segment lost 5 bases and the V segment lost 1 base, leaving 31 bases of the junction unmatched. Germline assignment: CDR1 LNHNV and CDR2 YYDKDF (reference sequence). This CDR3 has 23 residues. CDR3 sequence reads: CATSRGPAAFLPGQRLMRTEAFF. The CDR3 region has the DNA TGTGCCACCAGCAGAGGGCCTGCCGCTTTTCTTCCGGGACAGCGTCTCATGCGGACTGAAGCTTTCTTT.

As DNA, the CDR3 is TGTGCCAGCAGCTTAGCTTCCGCTAATGAGCAGTTCTTC. This gives the protein CASSLASANEQFF. V usage is TRBV11-3 and J usage is TRBJ2-1, with D uncertain. This CDR3 is built from 13 residues. V was shortened by 1 base and J by 7 bases, with 8 bases between the two germline ends. The germline V gene encodes CDR1 SGHNT and CDR2 YENEEA. Looking up the rest from reference TRBV11-3 and TRBJ2-1 gives the full variable domain: EAGVVQSPRYKIIEKKQPVAFWCNPISGHNTLYWYLQNLGQGPELLIRYENEEAVDDSQLPKDRFSAERLKGVDSTLKIQPAELGDSAVYLCASSLASANEQFFGPGTRLTVL.